The 32 T cell receptor beta chains in this list originate from one sample, sequenced in a study of T cell responses to AZD1222 COVID-19 vaccine. Some clones are missing from TCRdb's copy, which holds only in-frame ones; the method was immunoSEQ multiplex PCR. Among 60,000 to 90,000 clones listed, about 80% were seen once. Sequencing used peripheral blood, obtained 28 days after the second dose of the MenACWY control vaccine. Receptors originate from an adult who received the MenACWY meningococcal vaccine as a control.

This clone was observed once. J is TRBJ2-2 and V is TRBV19; D is perhaps TRBD1 (6 bases). V was pared by 3 bases and J by 5 bases, with 10 bases between. Germline assignment: CDR1 LNHDA and CDR2 SQIVND (reference sequence). The CDR3 loop spans 14 amino acids. The CDR3 region has the DNA TGTGCCAGTAGTATGACAGGCGGTACCGGGGAGCTGTTTTTT. Its translation: CASSMTGGTGELFF.

This clone was observed once. This chain connects TRBV7-9 to TRBJ1-1, with 11 bases matching TRBD1. Looked up from germline, CDR1 is SEHNR and CDR2 is FQNEAQ (reference sequence). The junction had 3 bases not matched to a gene; V was cut back by 3 bases and J by 6 bases. The CDR3 is 14 residues long. The CDR3 reads CASSFGQGAAEAFF. Written as DNA, the CDR3 is TGTGCCAGCAGCTTCGGACAGGGGGCGGCTGAAGCTTTCTTT.

CDR3 DNA: TGTGCCAGCAGCTTACTAACGAACACCGGGGAGCTGTTTTTT. It encodes CASSLLTNTGELFF. This chain links TRBV7-8 with TRBJ2-2; D unresolved. Per germline, CDR1 SGHVS and CDR2 FQNEAQ. The germline V and J ends were trimmed by 2 bases and 0 bases, with 4 bases remaining between them. CDR3 size: 14 residues.

The V gene is TRBV2, the J gene TRBJ1-2, with 9 bases lining up with TRBD1. J lost 7 bases, V lost 6 bases, and 3 bases had no gene match. The CDR3 is 12 amino acids. Per the germline V gene, CDR1 is SNHLY and CDR2 is FYNNEI. The CDR3 DNA sequence: TGTGCCAGCAGGGGGGACAGGGTTGGCTACACCTTC. This sequence encodes CASRGDRVGYTF.

The table lists this clone with a few counts. This chain joins TRBV10-3 and TRBJ1-1; D not resolved. The germline V gene encodes CDR1 ENHRY and CDR2 SYGVKD. With 3 bases removed from V and 3 bases from J, the gap between germline ends came to 11 bases. This CDR3 spans 14 amino acids. In nucleotides, the CDR3 is TGTGCCATCAGTGATGGCGGAGAGGACACTGAAGCTTTCTTT. It yields the protein CAISDGGEDTEAFF.

This sequence joins TRBV27 and TRBJ1-4, with 9 bases fitting TRBD1. With V trimmed by 5 bases and J by 5 bases, 12 bases remained unmatched. This CDR3 has 17 residues. The germline V gene has CDR1 MNHEY and CDR2 SMNVEV (reference sequence). The chain's CDR3 is CASSPIPGGTGNEKLFF. Written as DNA, the CDR3 is TGTGCCAGCAGTCCCATTCCAGGCGGGACAGGGAATGAAAAACTGTTTTTT.

V usage is TRBV5-6 and J usage is TRBJ1-6; 8 bases line up with TRBD1. The V gene end was trimmed by 2 bases and the J gene end by 10 bases; junction bases not matched to a gene: 8. This CDR3 is 15 amino acids long. The germline CDR1 and CDR2 sequences are SGHDT and YYEEEE. This CDR3 reads CASSFRDRLASPLHF. The CDR3 DNA is TGTGCCAGCAGCTTCAGGGACAGGTTGGCATCACCCCTCCACTTT.

The chain employs TRBV29-1 and TRBJ2-7; possibly TRBD2 for D (6 bases). CDR1 SQVTM and CDR2 ANQGSEA come from the germline V gene. V gave up 5 bases and J gave up 5 bases, with 13 bases separating them. This CDR3 is built from 12 residues. The CDR3 reads CSVLGGADEQYF. The CDR3 DNA sequence: TGCAGCGTTTTAGGAGGGGCCGACGAGCAGTACTTC.

The V gene is TRBV6-1, the J gene TRBJ2-7; TRBD2 aligns across 7 bases. This CDR3 comprises 14 residues. V gave up 1 base and J gave up 2 bases; unmatched junction bases: 2. Germline V gene sequence: CDR1 MNHNS, CDR2 SASEGT. CDR3 sequence: CASSEVGLAYEQYF. CDR3 bases: TGTGCCAGCAGTGAAGTTGGACTAGCCTACGAGCAGTACTTC.

V and J are TRBV5-5 and TRBJ1-1; D is undetermined. Per germline, CDR1 SGHKS and CDR2 YYEKEE (reference sequence). V was trimmed by 1 base and J by 5 bases, leaving 9 bases between them. This CDR3 has 13 amino acids. The CDR3 nucleotides are TGTGCCAGCAGCTTGAGCGGGGAGACTGAAGCTTTCTTT. Encoded protein: CASSLSGETEAFF.

The chain links TRBV7-8 to TRBJ2-2; 7 positions match TRBD1. The trim removed 4 bases at V and 1 base at J, leaving 9 bases unmatched. The CDR3 covers 17 residues. From germline, CDR1 is SGHVS and CDR2 FQNEAQ. The CDR3 reads CASSSGSGTENTGELFF. The CDR3 DNA reads TGTGCCAGCAGCTCAGGATCCGGGACAGAGAACACCGGGGAGCTGTTTTTT.

The chain carries TRBV7-2 and TRBJ2-7; a possible D gene is TRBD1 (5 bases). The CDR3 has 13 amino acids. The germline CDR1 and CDR2 sequences are SGHTA and FQGNSA. V dropped 1 base and J dropped 7 bases, with 11 bases sitting between them. CDR3 DNA: TGTGCCAGCAGCTTAGGGAACAGGCGGGAGCAGTACTTC. Its protein is CASSLGNRREQYF.

As regards this clone: Other DNA sequences within the sample encode an identical CDR3. The chain has TRBV19 and TRBJ2-2; D is unresolved. The CDR3 is made up of 16 amino acids. Trimming removed 2 bases from V and 1 base from J, with 11 bases in between. Looked up from germline, CDR1 is LNHDA and CDR2 is SQIVND (reference sequence). The CDR3 spells CASSIRQAGNTGELFF. The CDR3 DNA reads as TGTGCCAGTAGTATAAGGCAGGCTGGGAACACCGGGGAGCTGTTTTTT.

This clone was detected only once. This chain uses TRBV11-2 with TRBJ2-7; 8 nucleotides match TRBD2. V was pared by 4 bases and J by 7 bases, with 6 bases of the junction left unmatched. Per germline, CDR1 SGHAT and CDR2 FQNNGV. CDR3 length: 13 amino acids. For the CDR3, the DNA is TGTGCCAGCAGCTCCCTTATAGCGGGAGAGCAGTACTTC. Its translation: CASSSLIAGEQYF. Based on the CDR3 plus reference TRBV11-2 and TRBJ2-7, the full variable domain is EAGVAQSPRYKIIEKRQSVAFWCNPISGHATLYWYQQILGQGPKLLIQFQNNGVVDDSQLPKDRFSAERLKGVDSTLKIQPAKLEDSAVYLCASSSLIAGEQYFGPGTRLTVT.

The chain combines TRBV9 with TRBJ1-5, with TRBD1 identical over 11 bases. The length of the CDR3 is 19 residues. Germline CDR1 and CDR2: SGDLS and YYNGEE. V lost 1 base, J lost 4 bases, and 13 bases stayed unmatched. The CDR3 loop reads CASSVPARTGGPGNQPQHF. CDR3 bases: TGTGCCAGCAGCGTACCGGCCCGGACAGGGGGCCCGGGAAATCAGCCCCAGCATTTT.

The chain employs TRBV4-3 and TRBJ2-5; D unclear. The CDR3 loop spans 15 amino acids. V lost 5 bases to trimming and J lost 2 bases, with 15 bases between them. Germline V gene data show CDR1 as LGHNA and CDR2 as YSLEER. The CDR3 DNA is TGCGCCAGCAGCTTAACCCACAGCTATCAAGAGACCCAGTACTTC. Protein product: CASSLTHSYQETQYF.

V and J are TRBV4-3 and TRBJ2-2, with D possibly being TRBD1 (7 bases). The V end was cut by 0 bases, the J end by 4 bases, with 15 bases between. The CDR3 sequence is 17 residues long. Per germline, CDR1 LGHNA and CDR2 YSLEER. CDR3 in amino acids: CASSQEAPGGITGELFF. The CDR3 bases are TGCGCCAGCAGCCAAGAGGCGCCAGGGGGGATCACCGGGGAGCTGTTTTTT.

This rearrangement joins TRBV27 to TRBJ1-5; D not certain. Looked up from germline, CDR1 is MNHEY and CDR2 is SMNVEV (reference sequence). CDR3 length: 13 amino acids. Trimming removed 5 bases from V and 5 bases from J, with 10 bases in between. CDR3 bases: TGTGCCAGCAGTCTCACCCCGTATCAGCCCCAGCATTTT. Translating gives CASSLTPYQPQHF.

This rearrangement joins TRBV7-2 to TRBJ2-7; D remains unclear. Trimming cost V 5 bases and J 6 bases, with 14 bases left between them. The CDR3 has 13 amino acids. CDR1 and CDR2 from the germline V gene are SGHTA and FQGNSA. DNA for the CDR3: TGTGCCAGCAGCCATTTCCCAGGACGCGAGCAGTACTTC. The encoded protein is CASSHFPGREQYF.

The V gene is TRBV28, the J gene TRBJ2-5, with D possibly being TRBD2 (7 bases). Between the trimmed V and J ends, which lost 6 bases and 8 bases, there was a span of 19 bases. CDR1 MDHEN and CDR2 SYDVKM come from the germline V gene. This CDR3 has 14 residues. Here the CDR3 DNA reads TGTGCCAGCAGACCGCTAGGGGGGGCAATTACCCAGTACTTC. Protein sequence: CASRPLGGAITQYF. Based on the CDR3 plus reference TRBV28 and TRBJ2-5, the full variable domain is DVKVTQSSRYLVKRTGEKVFLECVQDMDHENMFWYRQDPGLGLRLIYFSYDVKMKEKGDIPEGYSVSREKKERFSLILESASTNQTSMYLCASRPLGGAITQYFGPGTRLLVL.

The chain combines TRBV2 with TRBJ2-3; D uncertain. The V gene lost 1 base and the J gene lost 2 bases, with 7 bases spanning the gap. Germline V gives CDR1 SNHLY, CDR2 FYNNEI. The CDR3 covers 14 residues. The CDR3 DNA reads as TGTGCCAGCAGTGAAGGTTCCCCCACAGATACGCAGTATTTT. It yields the protein CASSEGSPTDTQYF.

The genes are TRBV29-1 and TRBJ1-1, with D maybe TRBD1 (5 bases). V lost 6 bases, J lost 1 base, and 12 bases lay in between. The CDR3 length is 13 residues. Germline assignment: CDR1 SQVTM and CDR2 ANQGSEA. For the CDR3, the DNA is TGCAGCGTGGGGGACGCCTGGAACACTGAAGCTTTCTTT. Protein product: CSVGDAWNTEAFF.

This clone has a handful of counts. The rearrangement joins TRBV2 to TRBJ2-7; no clear D gene. Germline V gives CDR1 SNHLY, CDR2 FYNNEI. The CDR3 covers 14 residues. V was pared by 6 bases and J by 4 bases, with 16 bases between. The CDR3 region is CASREPFRVYEQYF. The CDR3, as DNA: TGTGCCAGCAGGGAACCCTTCCGGGTGTACGAGCAGTACTTC.

This clone has more than one count but fewer than ten. Written as DNA, the CDR3 is TGTGCCAGCAGGTCTAGCACAGATACGCAGTATTTT. Amino acid sequence: CASRSSTDTQYF. The V and J genes are TRBV6-5 and TRBJ2-3; D gene unclear. CDR3 length: 12 residues. Trimming stripped 6 bases from V and 0 bases from J, with 4 bases between. Germline V lookup: CDR1 MNHEY, CDR2 SVGAGI.

The chain links TRBV3-1 (or the pseudogene TRBV3-2) to TRBJ2-1; D remains unclear. V dropped 0 bases and J dropped 12 bases, with 6 bases sitting between them. CDR1 is LGHDT and CDR2 is YNNKEL in the germline V gene (reference sequence). This CDR3 is built from 11 residues. The CDR3 region has the DNA TGTGCCAGCAGCCAAGAATCAAGGCAGTTCTTC. Amino acids: CASSQESRQFF.

The chain employs TRBV7-9 and TRBJ1-4; possibly TRBD1 for D (5 bases). There are 17 residues in the CDR3. Germline V gene data show CDR1 as SEHNR and CDR2 as FQNEAQ (reference sequence). The ends were cut back, 1 base at V and 3 bases at J, with 15 bases in the middle. In DNA form, the CDR3 reads TGTGCCAGCAGCTTAGGGCCAGGGAGTGGTGCTAATGAAAAACTGTTTTTT. It codes for CASSLGPGSGANEKLFF.

The chain has TRBV7-2 and TRBJ2-2, with D tentatively TRBD1 (6 bases). The V end lost 4 bases, the J end lost 6 bases, and 18 bases lay between the germline ends. Germline loops: CDR1 SGHTA, CDR2 FQGNSA. The CDR3 sequence is 16 residues long. The CDR3 sequence is CASSSNTGFGAGELFF. The CDR3, as DNA: TGTGCCAGCAGCTCCAATACAGGGTTCGGGGCCGGGGAGCTGTTTTTT.

This chain connects TRBV3-1 (or the pseudogene TRBV3-2) to TRBJ2-5; D call uncertain. The CDR3 loop spans 15 amino acids. Germline V gene sequence: CDR1 LGHDT, CDR2 YNNKEL (reference sequence). Trimming stripped 5 bases from V and 2 bases from J, with 15 bases between. For the CDR3, the DNA is TGTGCCAGCAGCGCAGAGGACGGTCCGCAAGAGACCCAGTACTTC. Amino acids: CASSAEDGPQETQYF.

This clone has a handful of counts. The chain has TRBV2 and TRBJ1-5, with 7 bases that match TRBD1. Trimming removed 6 bases from V and 6 bases from J; junction bases left unmatched: 8. The V gene's germline CDR1 is SNHLY and CDR2 FYNNEI. The CDR3 is 14 amino acids. CDR3 DNA sequence: TGTGCCAGCAGCGACCACAGGGGACGTCAGCCCCAGCATTTT. As protein: CASSDHRGRQPQHF. The full variable domain, completed using reference TRBV2 and TRBJ1-5, is EPEVTQTPSHQVTQMGQEVILRCVPISNHLYFYWYRQILGQKVEFLVSFYNNEISEKSEIFDDQFSVERPDGSNFTLKIRSTKLEDSAMYFCASSDHRGRQPQHFGDGTRLSIL.

CDR3 nucleotide sequence: TGTGCCAGCAGCCTGGACAGGGCCTTCCAAGAGACCCAGTACTTC. It yields the protein CASSLDRAFQETQYF. The chain joins TRBV7-9 to TRBJ2-5, with 8 bases aligning to TRBD1. V shed 5 bases and J 1 base; nucleotides not matched to a gene: 6. The CDR3 contains 15 residues. Germline assignment: CDR1 SEHNR and CDR2 FQNEAQ (reference sequence).

This clone appeared many times. The chain links TRBV27 to TRBJ2-7, with 9 bases fitting TRBD1. The CDR3 is 14 amino acids. V shed 6 bases and J 6 bases; nucleotides not matched to a gene: 9. Germline assignment: CDR1 MNHEY and CDR2 SMNVEV (reference sequence). This CDR3 reads CASSLGVGQGEQYF. CDR3 coding DNA: TGTGCCAGCAGCCTAGGGGTGGGACAGGGCGAGCAGTACTTC.

The rearrangement links TRBV2 to TRBJ2-7, with 7 bases fitting TRBD2. CDR3 length: 14 residues. V lost 10 bases to trimming and J lost 3 bases; unmatched junction nucleotides: 12. Germline CDR1 reads SNHLY; CDR2 reads FYNNEI. The CDR3 DNA reads TGTGCCACAAAAGGCGGGGGAGCCATCTACGAGCAGTACTTC. This sequence encodes CATKGGGAIYEQYF.